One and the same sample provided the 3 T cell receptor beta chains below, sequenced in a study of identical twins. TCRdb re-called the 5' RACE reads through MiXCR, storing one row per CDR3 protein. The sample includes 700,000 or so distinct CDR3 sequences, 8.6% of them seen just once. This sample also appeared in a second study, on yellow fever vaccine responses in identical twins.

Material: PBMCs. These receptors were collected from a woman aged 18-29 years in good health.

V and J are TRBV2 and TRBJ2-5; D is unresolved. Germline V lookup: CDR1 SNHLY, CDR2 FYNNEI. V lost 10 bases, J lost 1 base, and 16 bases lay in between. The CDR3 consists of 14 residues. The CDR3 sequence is CATSIAKPQETQYF. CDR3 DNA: TGTGCCACCTCGATAGCAAAGCCCCAAGAGACCCAGTACTTC.

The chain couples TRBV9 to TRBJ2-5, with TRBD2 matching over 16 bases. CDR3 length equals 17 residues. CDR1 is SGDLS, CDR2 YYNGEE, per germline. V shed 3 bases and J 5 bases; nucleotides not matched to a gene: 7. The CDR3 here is CASSAGTSGGAVETQYF. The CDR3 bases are TGTGCCAGCAGCGCTGGGACTAGCGGGGGGGCCGTGGAGACCCAGTACTTC.

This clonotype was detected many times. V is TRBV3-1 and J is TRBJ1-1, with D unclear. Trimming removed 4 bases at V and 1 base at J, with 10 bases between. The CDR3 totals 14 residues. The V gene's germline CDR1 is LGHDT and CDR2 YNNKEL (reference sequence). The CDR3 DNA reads TGTGCCAGCAGCCGGTTGGGCGAGAACACTGAAGCTTTCTTT. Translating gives CASSRLGENTEAFF.